The source of this TCR beta chain is a study of T-cell reconstitution after alpha-beta-depleted transplantation in children. Unique molecular identifiers were incorporated when the TCRbeta library was constructed. Via MiXCR, TCRdb re-called the PCR reads, giving one row per CDR3 protein. The sample lists about 460,000 distinct CDR3 sequences, about 11% occurring once. This clonotype occurred many times. The sequence was obtained from a child between 2 and 9 years old with inherited bone marrow failure, due to receive a stem cell transplant. The sample consisted of PBMCs, taken before TCRalphabeta/CD19-depleted stem cell transplant.

The CDR3 sequence is CASKPRDIHEQFF. CDR3 bases: TGTGCCAGCAAACCCCGGGACATCCATGAGCAGTTCTTC. The chain links TRBV12-3 or TRBV12-4 to TRBJ2-1, with a possible D match to TRBD1 (6 bases). This CDR3 comprises 13 residues. Trimming removed 7 bases from V and 8 bases from J, with 15 bases in between.